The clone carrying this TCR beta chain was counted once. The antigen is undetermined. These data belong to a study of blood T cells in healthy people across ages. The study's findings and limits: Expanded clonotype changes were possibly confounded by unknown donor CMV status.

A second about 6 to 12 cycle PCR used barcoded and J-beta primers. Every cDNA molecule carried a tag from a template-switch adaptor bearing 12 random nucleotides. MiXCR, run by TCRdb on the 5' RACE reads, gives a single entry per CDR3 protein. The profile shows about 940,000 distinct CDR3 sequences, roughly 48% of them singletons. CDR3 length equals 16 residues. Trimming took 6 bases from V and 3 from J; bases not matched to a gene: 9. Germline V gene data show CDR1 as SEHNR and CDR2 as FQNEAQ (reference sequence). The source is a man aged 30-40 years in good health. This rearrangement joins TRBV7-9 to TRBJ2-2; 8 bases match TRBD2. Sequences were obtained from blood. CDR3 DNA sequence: TGTGCCAGCAGGGTGGCTAGCGGGCGTGACACCGGGGAGCTGTTTTTT. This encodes CASRVASGRDTGELFF.